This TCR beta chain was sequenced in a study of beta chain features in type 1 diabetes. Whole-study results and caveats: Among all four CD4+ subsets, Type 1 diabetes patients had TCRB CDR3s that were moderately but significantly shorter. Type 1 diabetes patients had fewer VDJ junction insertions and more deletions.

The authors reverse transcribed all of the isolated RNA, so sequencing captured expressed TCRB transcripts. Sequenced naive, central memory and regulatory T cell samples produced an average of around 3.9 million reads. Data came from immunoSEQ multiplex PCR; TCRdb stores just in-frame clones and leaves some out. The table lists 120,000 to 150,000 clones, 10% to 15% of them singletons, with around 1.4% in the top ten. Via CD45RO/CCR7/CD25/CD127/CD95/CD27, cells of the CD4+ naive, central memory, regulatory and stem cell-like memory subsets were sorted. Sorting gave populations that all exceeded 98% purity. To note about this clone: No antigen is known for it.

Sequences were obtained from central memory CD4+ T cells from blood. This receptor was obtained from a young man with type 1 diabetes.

CDR3 protein: CASSADRGPGANVLTF. In DNA form, the CDR3 reads TGTGCCAGCAGTGCAGACAGGGGGCCTGGGGCCAACGTCCTGACTTTC. This chain links TRBV27 with TRBJ2-6, with 10 positions matching TRBD1. The CDR3 runs to 16 residues. Looked up from germline, CDR1 is MNHEY and CDR2 is SMNVEV (reference sequence). V lost 5 bases, J lost 2 bases, and 3 bases stayed unmatched.